The 13 T cell receptor beta chains reported below all come from one sample, sequenced in a study of regulatory T cells in long-lasting Graves disease. The sample's time point: newly diagnosed GD, antithyroid drugs for less than 3 months. Following extraction of RNA from PBMCs, that RNA was used to make the TCR library. Assembly of TCR beta libraries relied on iRepertoire HTBI primers together with Arm-PCR of CDR3 regions. One entry per CDR3 protein results from TCRdb running MiXCR on the multiplex PCR reads. The data show roughly 610,000 distinct CDR3 sequences, around 15% seen once. This same sample was also taken into another study, of T cells in Graves' hyperthyroidism and ophthalmopathy.

The specimen was peripheral blood mononuclear cells (PBMCs), collected at new diagnosis, from a patient treated with antithyroid drugs. These receptors all come from a woman between 25 and 40 years old with Graves disease.

The rearrangement links TRBV7-9 to TRBJ2-1; TRBD1 might be the D (6 bases). The CDR3 spans 14 residues. The V gene's germline CDR1 is SEHNR and CDR2 FQNEAQ (reference sequence). Trimming pared 5 bases from V and 6 bases from J, leaving 14 bases between. The chain's CDR3 is CASSTHGTPNEQFF. CDR3 in DNA: TGTGCCAGCAGCACCCACGGGACACCCAATGAGCAGTTCTTC.

J is TRBJ2-7 and V is TRBV5-1, with TRBD1 matching over 10 bases. The CDR3 is 13 amino acids. Per germline, CDR1 SGHRS and CDR2 YFSETQ. With 7 bases clipped from V and 4 bases from J, the junction kept 5 bases outside the gene matches. CDR3 DNA: TGCGCCAGCGCCCGGACAGGGGGGTACGAGCAGTACTTC. Its translation is CASARTGGYEQYF.

This CDR3 is CTSTPRGTGSYEQYF. The CDR3 nucleotides read TGTACCAGCACCCCCCGGGGGACAGGCTCCTACGAGCAGTACTTC. The gene calls are TRBV7-2 and TRBJ2-7; 8 positions match TRBD1. Germline CDR1 SGHTA, CDR2 FQGNSA. The CDR3 totals 15 residues. V gave up 7 bases and J gave up 0 bases; unmatched junction bases: 8.

This clonotype was picked up a small number of times. Possible read error: a much larger clone is one base away. V and J are TRBV7-9 and TRBJ1-1; D gene unclear. Germline-derived CDR1 and CDR2 are SEHNR and FQNEAQ (reference sequence). V was pared by 4 bases and J by 0 bases, with 9 bases between. The CDR3 spans 14 residues. In nucleotides, the CDR3 is TGTGCCAGCAGCTCCCCGAACGTGAACACTGAAGCTTTCTTT. Protein product: CASSSPNVNTEAFF.

This clonotype was counted at least ten times. The gene calls are TRBV5-1 and TRBJ2-3, with no clear D. Trimming stripped 4 bases from V and 6 bases from J, with 18 bases between. Germline V gene data show CDR1 as SGHRS and CDR2 as YFSETQ. CDR3 length equals 15 residues. In nucleotides, the CDR3 is TGCGCCAGCAGCCCGTCGCTCGCTCGATTGGATACGCAGTATTTT. It codes for CASSPSLARLDTQYF.

In this sample, this clonotype turned up many times. The chain has TRBV28 and TRBJ1-6, with unresolved D. The CDR3 is made up of 11 amino acids. Trimming stripped 3 bases from V and 10 bases from J, with 4 bases between. CDR1 MDHEN and CDR2 SYDVKM come from the germline V gene. In DNA, the CDR3 is TGTGCCAGCAGTTTGTCATCACCCCTCCACTTT. Amino acids: CASSLSSPLHF.

This chain connects TRBV6-1 to TRBJ2-3; perhaps TRBD1 as D (5 bases). Germline V gene sequence: CDR1 MNHNS, CDR2 SASEGT. Trimming took off 4 bases at V and 6 bases at J, with 14 bases between the two ends. This CDR3 has 14 amino acids. CDR3 loop: CASSVVQGRDTQYF. CDR3 sequence (DNA): TGTGCCAGCAGTGTCGTGCAGGGTCGGGATACGCAGTATTTT.

The chain has TRBV12-3 or TRBV12-4 and TRBJ2-7; TRBD1 is a possible D gene (6 bases). This CDR3 spans 13 amino acids. The V gene lost 5 bases and the J gene lost 4 bases, with 12 bases spanning the gap. The DNA of the CDR3 is TGTGCCAGCAGTCGGGAACAGGGTTACGAGCAGTACTTC. This sequence encodes CASSREQGYEQYF.

At least ten counts were recorded for this clonotype. The chain combines TRBV11-2 with TRBJ1-2; no clear D gene. Germline V gene data show CDR1 as SGHAT and CDR2 as FQNNGV. V was shortened by 4 bases and J by 8 bases, with 17 bases between the two germline ends. The CDR3 runs to 14 residues. The CDR3 DNA sequence: TGTGCCAGCAGCTCACTAGGGCCGACGGGAGGCTACACCTTC. Translated, it gives CASSSLGPTGGYTF.

This clonotype has just a few counts. The chain has TRBV5-5 and TRBJ2-1; 11 positions match TRBD2. This CDR3 contains 16 residues. Germline V gene data show CDR1 as SGHKS and CDR2 as YYEKEE (reference sequence). V was pared by 9 bases and J by 5 bases, with 13 bases of the junction left unmatched. The CDR3 protein is CATSTSGSVPNNEQFF. CDR3 DNA: TGTGCCACCTCAACTAGCGGGAGTGTCCCAAACAATGAGCAGTTCTTC.

This clonotype was seen a few times. The chain carries TRBV18 and TRBJ2-5, with D possibly TRBD2 on 5 matching bases. V lost 4 bases, J lost 2 bases, and 17 bases lay in between. Germline V gene sequence: CDR1 KGHSH, CDR2 LQKENI. The CDR3 extends over 16 amino acids. CDR3 in amino acids: CASSHSRERKQETQYF. CDR3 coding DNA: TGTGCCAGCTCACATTCAAGGGAGAGGAAACAAGAGACCCAGTACTTC.

The chain combines TRBV7-8 with TRBJ2-6; D is unclear. The CDR3 runs 17 residues. The V and J ends lost 1 base and 0 bases respectively, with 10 bases between them. Germline V CDR1 and CDR2: SGHVS, FQNEAQ. This CDR3 reads CASSLEAYSSGANVLTF. The CDR3 DNA reads TGTGCCAGCAGCTTAGAGGCGTATTCCTCTGGGGCCAACGTCCTGACTTTC.

This clonotype was seen many times. V and J are TRBV24-1 and TRBJ2-7; D is possibly TRBD1 (6 bases). CDR1 and CDR2 from the germline V gene are KGHDR and SFDVKD. The ends were cut back, 7 bases at V and 6 bases at J, with 15 bases in the middle. The CDR3 is 13 residues long. Here the CDR3 DNA reads TGTGCCACCAGCCGAGCGACAGGACGCGAGCAGTACTTC. Translating it yields CATSRATGREQYF.